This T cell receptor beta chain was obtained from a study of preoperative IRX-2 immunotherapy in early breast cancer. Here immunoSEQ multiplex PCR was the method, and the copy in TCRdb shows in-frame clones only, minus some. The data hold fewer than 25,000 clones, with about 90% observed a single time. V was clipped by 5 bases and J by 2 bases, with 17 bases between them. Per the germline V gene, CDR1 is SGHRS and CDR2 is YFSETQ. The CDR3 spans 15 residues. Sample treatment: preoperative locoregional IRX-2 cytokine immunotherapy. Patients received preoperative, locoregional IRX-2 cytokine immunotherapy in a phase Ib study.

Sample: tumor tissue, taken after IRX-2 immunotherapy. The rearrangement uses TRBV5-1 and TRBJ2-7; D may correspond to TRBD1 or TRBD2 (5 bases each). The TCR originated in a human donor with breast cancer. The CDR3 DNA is TGCGCCAGCAGGTCAGGGAGTTCAGCTACCTACGAGCAGTACTTC. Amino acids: CASRSGSSATYEQYF.